This T cell receptor (beta chain) was documented in a study of blood T cells in healthy people across ages. General study results and limits: There was a strong correlation between TCR beta diversity and naive T cell percentage.

In germline, CDR1 is SGHTA, CDR2 FQGNSA. This CDR3 is 15 amino acids long. With regard to this clonotype: Its target is not known. A read error may account for a junction end that differs from germline.

Using a J-beta primer mix together with a sample-barcoded 5' primer, a second PCR was run for roughly 6 to 12 cycles. At least 2.5 million CDR3-containing paired-end reads were obtained per sample. TCRdb reanalysed the 5' RACE reads using MiXCR and keeps one entry per CDR3 protein. The sample records about 620,000 distinct CDR3 sequences, over 20% being singletons. The authors isolated at least 7 million PBMCs per sample. Extraction yielded at least 6 micrograms of total RNA per sample. The rearrangement joins TRBV7-2 to TRBJ2-3; D tentatively reads TRBD1 or TRBD2 (5 bases each). The sequence derives from a man between 65 and 85 years old in good health. Sequencing used blood. CDR3 in amino acids: CASSFQGTTPDTRYF. The CDR3 DNA reads as TGTGCCAGCAGCTTTCAAGGGACGACCCCAGATACGCGGTATTTT.